What follows describes a single T cell receptor beta chain. The antigen remains unidentified. The data were obtained in a study of T cells after yellow fever vaccination. Study in general: Fractions with few cells were prepared using SMART-Seq v4 Ultra Low Input.

Overall study findings and caveats: Repertoires obtained by FACS sorting could include abundant clonotypes that entered as contaminants from the bulk population. The secondary response was weaker but peaked faster, day 5 versus 15.

Between the trimmed V and J ends, which lost 0 bases and 4 bases, there was a span of 7 bases. Germline lookup yields CDR1 DFQATT and CDR2 SNEGSKA (reference sequence). This CDR3 comprises 12 residues. TCR cDNA was made by 5'RACE template switching, adding a universal primer site and UMIs. MiXCR was run by TCRdb on the 5' RACE reads, yielding one entry per CDR3 protein. The sample gives around 320,000 distinct CDR3 sequences, roughly 9% of which show up once; approximately 3.3% is in the top ten. The sequenced sample was CD4+ T cells sorted from PBMCs, obtained 5 days after the yellow fever booster vaccination. This rearrangement joins TRBV20-1 to TRBJ2-7; D call uncertain. The TCR sequence derives from a man younger than 30 who received the YFV17D yellow fever vaccine. DNA for the CDR3: TGCAGTGCTAGAGATCAAGGGTACGAGCAGTACTTC. It is translated as CSARDQGYEQYF.